This T cell receptor beta chain was documented in a study of T-cell memory formation after mild COVID-19. The overall study: Across donors, TCR clusters were largely donor specific.

TCRdb re-called the 5' RACE reads through MiXCR, storing one row per CDR3 protein. The repertoire holds around 300,000 distinct CDR3 sequences, with roughly 8% as singletons. CDR1 and CDR2 from the germline V gene are DFQATT and SNEGSKA (reference sequence). This CDR3 region has 15 residues. With 3 bases removed from V and 1 base from J, the gap between germline ends came to 12 bases. This clonotype was found a few times. Its antigen is currently unknown. Broader study findings: Second-wave clones peaking on day 37 lacked confirmed SARS-CoV-2 specificity. Some SARS-CoV-2-responding clones were already detected in memory before infection. From day 15 to 85, contracting clones were balanced between CD4 and CD8, whereas later expanders leaned toward CD4+.

This chain connects TRBV20-1 to TRBJ2-2, with D perhaps matching TRBD1 (6 bases). This clonotype originated in a man younger than 35 who had mild COVID-19 (a few samples of this study predate the infection). Cell type and time point are not known. The specimen was PBMCs or a T cell subset sorted from them (not recorded which). For the CDR3, the DNA is TGCAGTGCTAGGGGGGTGGGACAGAACACCGGGGAGCTGTTTTTT. Its translation is CSARGVGQNTGELFF.